Here is one TCR beta chain with its context. Antigen unknown. This sample stems from a study of shared clonotypes between healthy human individuals. It was CD45RO-negative cells, positively selected for CCR7, that made up naive CD8 cells, with terminally differentiated effector memory CD45RA+ cells excluded. Donation came from healthy HIV-negative adults that had no recent acute infections or vaccinations. TCRdb's table, derived via immunoSEQ multiplex PCR, lists solely in-frame clones and lacks some. The data hold some 2.1 million clones, with 93% observed a single time. Whole-study findings and limits: Clonotype sharing among the donors was expected to vary with sequencing depth. Of the naive CD4 clonotypes, 4% to 5% were shared across a handful of donors. Specimens sampled were limited to blood, with tissue repertoires likely differing.

CDR1 is SQVTM and CDR2 is ANQGSEA in the germline V gene. The junction had 2 bases not matched to a gene; V was cut back by 2 bases and J by 2 bases. This CDR3 is built from 15 residues. Sequenced material: naive CD8+ T cells from PBMCs. J is TRBJ2-3 and V is TRBV29-1; 12 nucleotides match TRBD2. The TCR originated in a man younger than 35 in good health. Some clones in this sample may be carry-over from other donors' samples. The CDR3 bases are TGCAGCGTTGAACGACTAGCGGGGGCCACAGATACGCAGTATTTT. Protein: CSVERLAGATDTQYF.